These T cell receptor beta chains were read from a single sample in a study of cytomegalovirus exposure and HLA in healthy donors. Assay used: immunoSEQ multiplex PCR; TCRdb lists only in-frame clones, some missing. Of some 99,000 clones listed, about 80% are singletons. The material sequenced was PBMCs. The receptors shown here come from a man aged 35 to 55 in good health and CMV-seronegative. Each CDR3 is given with its conserved first and last residue. A D gene is named only where the DNA matches it firmly.

d_gene	v_gene	j_gene	CDR3aa
TRBD1	TRBV10-3	TRBJ2-5	CAIRTGGEETQYF
NA	TRBV7-9	TRBJ2-5	CASSLGPRVETQYF
TRBD1	TRBV10-2	TRBJ2-7	CASSEWDRGRYEQYF
NA	TRBV7-2	NA	CASSLLAYEQYF
TRBD2	TRBV5-1	TRBJ2-7	CASSSSSGAYEQYF
NA	TRBV28	TRBJ2-2	CASSFQGHDTGELFF
NA	TRBV9	TRBJ1-2	CASSAGSGGYTF
NA	TRBV21-1	TRBJ2-7	CASSKIVDEQYF
TRBD2	TRBV5-1	TRBJ2-1	CASTLSSGGSYNEQFF
TRBD2	TRBV5-6	TRBJ2-1	CASSLRTSGVPPYNEQFF
TRBD2	TRBV7-9	TRBJ2-1	CASSPLAGVGNEQFF
TRBD2	TRBV4-2	TRBJ2-1	CASSQVASGGGSSYNEQFF
TRBD1	TRBV28	TRBJ1-1	CASSKMDRLNTEAFF
TRBD1	TRBV19	TRBJ1-1	CASSMRGQGVPMNTEAFF
NA	TRBV30	TRBJ1-1	CAWSWGVPTEAFF
NA	TRBV30	TRBJ2-1	CAWSVGLAPLGQFF
NA	TRBV9	TRBJ1-5	CASSGGGGQPQHF
NA	TRBV9	TRBJ1-4	CASSVPGSGEKLFF
NA	TRBV7-2	TRBJ1-5	CASRQSAGVNQPQHF
TRBD1	TRBV7-2	TRBJ2-5	CASSIGGPETQYF
NA	TRBV10-3	TRBJ1-1	CASNPLDSNTEAFF
NA	TRBV25-1	TRBJ1-5	CASTPGGRGNQPQHF
TRBD2	TRBV4-1	TRBJ2-4	CASSQDLGGRAEAKNIQYF
TRBD2	TRBV6-6	TRBJ2-3	CASLSGATTDTQYF
TRBD1	TRBV6-5	TRBJ2-7	CASSPGTGYYEQYF
TRBD1	TRBV4-1	TRBJ2-6	CASSQGSQRTGQPYSGANVLTF
TRBD2	TRBV19	TRBJ2-7	CASSPGGITYEQYF
NA	TRBV30	TRBJ1-4	CAWSSLKEKLFF
TRBD1	TRBV15	TRBJ2-7	CATSRDSTGGSLGQYF
NA	TRBV4-2	TRBJ2-7	CASSQVHDLDSYEQYF
TRBD1	TRBV2	TRBJ1-1	CASSGADADRGENTEAFF
TRBD1	TRBV6-5	TRBJ1-2	CASSYDRDYGYTF
TRBD2	TRBV7-9	TRBJ2-5	CASSVSGTSGGETQYF
TRBD1	TRBV7-2	TRBJ1-5	CASSLKTGSNQPQHF
TRBD1	TRBV7-8	TRBJ1-4	CASSRPGQGVGEKLFF
TRBD1	TRBV6-4	TRBJ1-6	CASRVDREDSPLHF
NA	TRBV11-2	TRBJ2-1	CASSPERRTLRNEQFF
TRBD2	TRBV5-1	TRBJ2-3	CASSLPTGLAGEADTQYF
TRBD2	TRBV7-3	TRBJ2-3	CASSQRGLAGYTDTQYF
TRBD1	TRBV19	TRBJ1-4	CASSKRGDRGVRYEKLFF
NA	TRBV7-8	TRBJ2-3	CASSLTGIRADTQYF
NA	TRBV7-2	TRBJ2-7	CASSREGQGIYEQYF
TRBD1	TRBV5-4	TRBJ1-1	CASAVGQGPTEAFF
TRBD1	TRBV5-1	TRBJ1-6	CASSSTGTGNSPLHF
NA	TRBV6-1	TRBJ1-1	CASIGRQGTEAFF
TRBD1	TRBV7-9	TRBJ1-4	CASSKGQGEKLFF
NA	TRBV6-7	TRBJ2-7	CASRSGIHEQYF
NA	TRBV28	TRBJ1-2	CASRRTPYGYTF
NA	TRBV29-1	TRBJ1-3	CSVQQGSGNTIYF
NA	TRBV5-1	TRBJ1-1	CASSTDGADTEAFF
NA	TRBV6-1	TRBJ1-4	CASREAPGHGEKLFF
NA	TRBV2	TRBJ2-7	CASSEWGVEYEQYF
TRBD1	TRBV5-8	TRBJ1-4	CASRPNRGLREKLFF
TRBD2	TRBV19	TRBJ2-3	CASSIPGGLTDTQYF
TRBD1	TRBV7-9	TRBJ1-5	CASSLAGGGQPQHF
NA	TRBV30	TRBJ2-3	CAWSSRSTDTQYF
NA	TRBV30	TRBJ2-3	CAWSVLRAEDTQYF
TRBD2	TRBV5-4	TRBJ2-2	CASRPGGVGELFF
NA	TRBV4-3	TRBJ2-3	CASSQERAGGTDTQYF